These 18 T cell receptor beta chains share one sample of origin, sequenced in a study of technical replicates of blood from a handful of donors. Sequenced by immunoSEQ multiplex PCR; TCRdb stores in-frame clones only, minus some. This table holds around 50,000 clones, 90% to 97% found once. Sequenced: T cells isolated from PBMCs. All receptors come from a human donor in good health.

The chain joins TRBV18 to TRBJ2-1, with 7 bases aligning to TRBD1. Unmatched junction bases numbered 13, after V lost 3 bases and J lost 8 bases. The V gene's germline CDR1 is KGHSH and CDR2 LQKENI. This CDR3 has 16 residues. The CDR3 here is CASSPQGDREFYEQFF. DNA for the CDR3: TGTGCCAGCTCACCTCAGGGGGACCGAGAGTTCTATGAGCAGTTCTTC.

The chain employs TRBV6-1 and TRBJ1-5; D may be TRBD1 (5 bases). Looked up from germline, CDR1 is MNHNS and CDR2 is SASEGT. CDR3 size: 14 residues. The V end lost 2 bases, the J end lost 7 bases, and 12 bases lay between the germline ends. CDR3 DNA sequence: TGTGCCAGCAGTGAACAACAGGTCGGGCAGCCCCAGCATTTT. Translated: CASSEQQVGQPQHF.

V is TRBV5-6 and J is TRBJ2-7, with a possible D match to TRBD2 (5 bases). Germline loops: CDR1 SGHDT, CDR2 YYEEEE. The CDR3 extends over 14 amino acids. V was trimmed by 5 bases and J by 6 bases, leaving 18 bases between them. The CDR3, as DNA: TGTGCCAGCAGTGACGGACGGTCGGAGGTCGAGCAGTACTTC. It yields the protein CASSDGRSEVEQYF.

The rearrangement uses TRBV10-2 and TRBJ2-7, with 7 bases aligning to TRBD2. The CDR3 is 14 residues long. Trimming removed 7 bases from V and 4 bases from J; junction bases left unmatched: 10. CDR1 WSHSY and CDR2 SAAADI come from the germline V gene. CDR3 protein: CASKLSGGYYEQYF. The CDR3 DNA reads TGCGCCAGCAAGCTCTCGGGAGGATATTACGAGCAGTACTTC.

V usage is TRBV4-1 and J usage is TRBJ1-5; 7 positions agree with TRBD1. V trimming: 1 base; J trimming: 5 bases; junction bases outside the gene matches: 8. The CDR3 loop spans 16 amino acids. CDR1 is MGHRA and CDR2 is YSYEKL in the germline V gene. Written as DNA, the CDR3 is TGCGCCAGCAGCCAAGTTGGGACAGCCCTAGATCAGCCCCAGCATTTT. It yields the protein CASSQVGTALDQPQHF.

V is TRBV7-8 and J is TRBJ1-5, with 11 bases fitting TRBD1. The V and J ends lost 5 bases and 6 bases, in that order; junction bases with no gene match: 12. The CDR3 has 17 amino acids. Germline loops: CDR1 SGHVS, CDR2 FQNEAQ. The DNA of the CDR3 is TGTGCCAGCAGCACCGGACAGGGGGCGATATCAGGTCAGCCCCAGCATTTT. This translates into CASSTGQGAISGQPQHF.

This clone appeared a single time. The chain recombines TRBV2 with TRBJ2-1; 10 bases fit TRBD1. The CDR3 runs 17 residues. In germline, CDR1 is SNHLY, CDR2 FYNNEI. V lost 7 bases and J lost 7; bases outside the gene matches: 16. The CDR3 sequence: CASMPRQGAFYRNEQFF. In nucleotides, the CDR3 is TGTGCCAGCATGCCAAGACAGGGGGCCTTCTATCGGAATGAGCAGTTCTTC.

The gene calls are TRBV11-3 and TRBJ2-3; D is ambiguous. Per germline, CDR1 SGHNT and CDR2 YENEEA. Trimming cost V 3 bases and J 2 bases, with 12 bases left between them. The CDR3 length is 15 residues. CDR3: CASSLRERDTDTQYF. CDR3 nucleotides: TGTGCCAGCAGCTTGCGTGAACGAGACACAGATACGCAGTATTTT. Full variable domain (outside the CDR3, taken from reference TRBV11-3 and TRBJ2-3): EAGVVQSPRYKIIEKKQPVAFWCNPISGHNTLYWYLQNLGQGPELLIRYENEEAVDDSQLPKDRFSAERLKGVDSTLKIQPAELGDSAVYLCASSLRERDTDTQYFGPGTRLTVL.

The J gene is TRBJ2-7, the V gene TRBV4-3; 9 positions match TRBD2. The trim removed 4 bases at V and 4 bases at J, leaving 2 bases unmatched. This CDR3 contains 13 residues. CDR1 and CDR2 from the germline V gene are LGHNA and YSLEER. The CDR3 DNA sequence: TGCGCCAGCAGCCGGGGACTAGCATACGAGCAGTACTTC. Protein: CASSRGLAYEQYF.

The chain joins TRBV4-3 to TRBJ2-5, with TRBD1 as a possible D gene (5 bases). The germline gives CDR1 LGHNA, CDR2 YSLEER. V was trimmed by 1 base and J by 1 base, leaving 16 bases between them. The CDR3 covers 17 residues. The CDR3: CASSQGLVRASQETQYF. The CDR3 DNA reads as TGCGCCAGCAGCCAAGGGCTCGTCAGGGCATCCCAAGAGACCCAGTACTTC.

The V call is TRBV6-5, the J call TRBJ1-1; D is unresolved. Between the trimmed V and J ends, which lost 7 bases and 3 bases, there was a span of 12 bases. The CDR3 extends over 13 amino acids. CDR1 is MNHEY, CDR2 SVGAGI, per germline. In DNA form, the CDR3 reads TGTGCCAGCACCCCGTTACTAGACACTGAAGCTTTCTTT. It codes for CASTPLLDTEAFF.

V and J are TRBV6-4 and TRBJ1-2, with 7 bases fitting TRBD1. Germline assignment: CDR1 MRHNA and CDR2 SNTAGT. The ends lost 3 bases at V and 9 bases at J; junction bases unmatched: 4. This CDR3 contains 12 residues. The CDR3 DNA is TGTGCCAGCAGTGAAGACAGGGCAAGCTACACCTTC. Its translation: CASSEDRASYTF.

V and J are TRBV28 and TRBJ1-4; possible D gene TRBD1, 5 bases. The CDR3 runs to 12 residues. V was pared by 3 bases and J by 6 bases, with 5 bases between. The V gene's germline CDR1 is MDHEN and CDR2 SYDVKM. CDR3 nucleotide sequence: TGTGCCAGCAGTTTCAGGGATGAAAAACTGTTTTTT. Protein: CASSFRDEKLFF. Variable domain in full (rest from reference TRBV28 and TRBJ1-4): DVKVTQSSRYLVKRTGEKVFLECVQDMDHENMFWYRQDPGLGLRLIYFSYDVKMKEKGDIPEGYSVSREKKERFSLILESASTNQTSMYLCASSFRDEKLFFGSGTQLSVL.

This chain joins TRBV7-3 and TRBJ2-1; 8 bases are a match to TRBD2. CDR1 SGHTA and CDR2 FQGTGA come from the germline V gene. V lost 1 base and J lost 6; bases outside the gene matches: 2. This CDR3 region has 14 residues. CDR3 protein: CASSLMREANEQFF. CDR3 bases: TGTGCCAGCAGCTTAATGCGGGAGGCCAATGAGCAGTTCTTC.

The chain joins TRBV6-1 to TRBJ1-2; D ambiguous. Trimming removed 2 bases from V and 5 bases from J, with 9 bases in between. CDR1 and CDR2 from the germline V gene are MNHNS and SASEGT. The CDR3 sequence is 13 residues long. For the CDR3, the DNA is TGTGCCAGCAGTGAACTAGGATCATATGGCTACACCTTC. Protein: CASSELGSYGYTF.

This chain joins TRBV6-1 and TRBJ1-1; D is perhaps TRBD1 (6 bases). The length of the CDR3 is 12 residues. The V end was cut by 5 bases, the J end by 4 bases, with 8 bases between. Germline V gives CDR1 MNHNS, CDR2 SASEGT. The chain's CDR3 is CASSRTVTEAFF. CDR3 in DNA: TGTGCCAGCAGTCGGACAGTCACTGAAGCTTTCTTT.

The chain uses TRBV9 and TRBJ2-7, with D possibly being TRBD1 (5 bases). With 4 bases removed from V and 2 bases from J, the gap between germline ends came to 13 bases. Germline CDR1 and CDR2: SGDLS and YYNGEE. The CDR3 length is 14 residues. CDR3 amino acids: CASSPHRSAYEQYF. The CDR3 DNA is TGTGCCAGCAGCCCTCACAGGTCCGCCTACGAGCAGTACTTC.

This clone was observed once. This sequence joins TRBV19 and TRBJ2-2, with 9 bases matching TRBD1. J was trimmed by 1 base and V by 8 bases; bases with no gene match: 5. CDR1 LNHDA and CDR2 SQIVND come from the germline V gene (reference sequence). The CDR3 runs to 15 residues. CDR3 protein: CASGGQGGNTGELFF. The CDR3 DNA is TGTGCCAGTGGGGGACAGGGCGGGAACACCGGGGAGCTGTTTTTT.